This T cell receptor (beta chain) originates from a study of shared clonotypes between healthy human individuals. In the study overall: A few men and a couple of women, aged 18 to 49, were donors.

The germline gives CDR1 KGHSH, CDR2 LQKENI. This CDR3 has 14 amino acids. The V end was cut by 2 bases, the J end by 5 bases, with 10 bases between. Profiled with immunoSEQ multiplex PCR; TCRdb holds only in-frame clones, not every one. The table lists roughly 380,000 clones, 95% to 97% of them singletons. The chain links TRBV18 to TRBJ1-5; unclear D gene. The sequenced sample consisted of memory CD8+ T cells sorted from blood. Stated subset: CD45RO+ cells pooled with CCR7-negative TemRA cells. This receptor was taken from a man aged 25-40 years in good health. The chain's CDR3 is CASSPSSGDQPQHF. CDR3 bases: TGTGCCAGCTCACCATCCAGCGGCGATCAGCCCCAGCATTTT.